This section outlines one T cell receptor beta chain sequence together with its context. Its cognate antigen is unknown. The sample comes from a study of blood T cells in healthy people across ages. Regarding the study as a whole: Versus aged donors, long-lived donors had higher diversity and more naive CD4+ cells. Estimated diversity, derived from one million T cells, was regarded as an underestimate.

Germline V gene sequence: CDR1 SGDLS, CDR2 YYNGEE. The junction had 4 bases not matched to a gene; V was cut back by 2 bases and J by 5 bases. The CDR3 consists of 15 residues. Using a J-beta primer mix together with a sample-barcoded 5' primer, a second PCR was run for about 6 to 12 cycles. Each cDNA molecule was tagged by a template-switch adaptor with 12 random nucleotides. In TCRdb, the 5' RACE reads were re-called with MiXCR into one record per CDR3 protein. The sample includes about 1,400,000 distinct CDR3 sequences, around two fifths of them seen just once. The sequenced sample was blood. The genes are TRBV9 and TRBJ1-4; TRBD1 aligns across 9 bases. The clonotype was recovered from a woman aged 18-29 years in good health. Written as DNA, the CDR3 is TGTGCCAGCAGCGTCGACGGGACAGGGAATGAAAAACTGTTTTTT. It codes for CASSVDGTGNEKLFF.